This T cell receptor beta chain was recovered during a study of identifying expanded T cells in peripheral blood. Findings of the study overall: Variance in clone template counts between two-week samples significantly increased with total template count across all healthy donors. Technical replicates showed about 1.1 changed clones; roughly two weeks approximately 16; four weeks 19.

During the collection period, no donor immune events like infections were recorded. Concerning this clone itself: The antigen is unknown.

Produced via immunoSEQ multiplex PCR; TCRdb's table is partial and in-frame only. The sample records 95,000 to 100,000 clones, 70% to 90% being singletons. The CDR3 totals 14 residues. Germline CDR1 reads MNHEY; CDR2 reads SMNVEV (reference sequence). V dropped 4 bases and J dropped 4 bases, with 13 bases sitting between them. Sequencing was done on a sample of blood. This chain connects TRBV27 to TRBJ1-2; no definite D call. The source of this sequence is a person aged 18 to 75 in good health. The CDR3 DNA sequence: TGTGCCAGCAGTTATCTGGGTTTCGGCTATGGCTACACCTTC. This sequence encodes CASSYLGFGYGYTF.